The 21 T cell receptor beta chains below all came from one sample that was sequenced in a study of cytomegalovirus exposure and HLA in healthy donors. TCRdb's table, derived via immunoSEQ multiplex PCR, lists solely in-frame clones and lacks some. The table lists a few hundred thousand clones, 70% to 90% of them singletons. Sequences were obtained from PBMCs. The receptors here all came from a woman between 18 and 29 years old in good health and CMV-seronegative.

The V call is TRBV11-2, the J call TRBJ2-7, with 14 bases matching TRBD2. CDR1 and CDR2 from the germline V gene are SGHAT and FQNNGV. J gave up 5 bases and V 4 bases, and 7 bases lay outside the gene matches. This CDR3 has 16 amino acids. The CDR3 loop reads CASSSAPGLAGDEQYF. In DNA form, the CDR3 reads TGTGCCAGCAGCTCGGCTCCGGGACTAGCGGGAGACGAGCAGTACTTC. Combining the CDR3 with reference TRBV11-2 and TRBJ2-7 gives the whole variable domain EAGVAQSPRYKIIEKRQSVAFWCNPISGHATLYWYQQILGQGPKLLIQFQNNGVVDDSQLPKDRFSAERLKGVDSTLKIQPAKLEDSAVYLCASSSAPGLAGDEQYFGPGTRLTVT.

The chain combines TRBV11-3 with TRBJ2-2; D might be TRBD1 (5 bases). V dropped 0 bases and J dropped 8 bases, with 25 bases sitting between them. CDR1 and CDR2 from the germline V gene are SGHNT and YENEEA. The CDR3 covers 19 residues. CDR3 bases: TGTGCCAGCAGCTTAGAAGGTTGGGGCAAGGATGCCCGGAAAGGGGAGCTGTTTTTT. Its translation is CASSLEGWGKDARKGELFF. Combining the CDR3 with reference TRBV11-3 and TRBJ2-2 gives the whole variable domain EAGVVQSPRYKIIEKKQPVAFWCNPISGHNTLYWYLQNLGQGPELLIRYENEEAVDDSQLPKDRFSAERLKGVDSTLKIQPAELGDSAVYLCASSLEGWGKDARKGELFFGEGSRLTVL.

The V and J genes are TRBV28 and TRBJ1-1; TRBD1 might be the D (5 bases). The CDR3 has 17 amino acids. From germline, CDR1 is MDHEN and CDR2 SYDVKM. Trimming stripped 6 bases from V and 1 base from J, with 21 bases between. Written as DNA, the CDR3 is TGTGCCAGCAGCAGTTCTGACTGGGGCCAGAGGAACACTGAAGCTTTCTTT. Its translation is CASSSSDWGQRNTEAFF.

This clone was observed once. The chain combines TRBV23-1 with TRBJ2-1; a possible D gene is TRBD2 (6 bases). TRBV23-1 is classed as an ORF, of uncertain function. The CDR3 consists of 15 residues. Trimming took off 1 base at V and 10 bases at J, with 17 bases between the two ends. The CDR3 reads CASSQLPGCGKEQFF. The DNA of the CDR3 is TGCGCCAGCAGTCAATTGCCCGGGTGCGGGAAGGAGCAGTTCTTC.

The V and J genes are TRBV2 and TRBJ2-7; tentatively, D is TRBD2 (5 bases). V gave up 7 bases and J gave up 3 bases, with 19 bases separating them. CDR1 is SNHLY, CDR2 FYNNEI, per germline. This CDR3 spans 15 amino acids. The CDR3 protein is CASIGDRAGHYEQYF. CDR3 DNA: TGTGCCAGCATCGGAGATCGCGCGGGCCACTACGAGCAGTACTTC. The full variable domain, in which reference TRBV2 and TRBJ2-7 provide the parts outside the CDR3, is EPEVTQTPSHQVTQMGQEVILRCVPISNHLYFYWYRQILGQKVEFLVSFYNNEISEKSEIFDDQFSVERPDGSNFTLKIRSTKLEDSAMYFCASIGDRAGHYEQYFGPGTRLTVT.

This clone has more than one count but fewer than ten. The rearrangement joins TRBV2 to TRBJ2-7, with D maybe TRBD1 (5 bases). V lost 3 bases and J 3 bases, leaving 21 bases between the germline ends. This CDR3 is built from 17 residues. Germline V gives CDR1 SNHLY, CDR2 FYNNEI. CDR3 protein: CASSDHGRRALDYEQYF. In DNA form, the CDR3 reads TGTGCCAGCAGTGATCATGGTCGCAGGGCCCTGGACTACGAGCAGTACTTC.

The chain recombines TRBV15 with TRBJ2-1; no reliable D call. CDR3 size: 13 residues. CDR1 and CDR2 (germline): LNHNV, YYDKDF (reference sequence). Trimming took off 4 bases at V and 4 bases at J, with 8 bases between the two ends. The CDR3, as DNA: TGTGCCACCAGCATAGACGGGTACAATGAGCAGTTCTTC. Translating gives CATSIDGYNEQFF.

V gene TRBV30 combines with J gene TRBJ2-6; D is perhaps TRBD2 (5 bases). The CDR3 is made up of 15 amino acids. Between the trimmed V and J ends, which lost 3 bases and 4 bases, there was a span of 13 bases. The V gene's germline CDR1 is GTSNPN and CDR2 SVGIG (reference sequence). Here the CDR3 DNA reads TGTGCCTGGAGCAGCGGACTGGGGGGGGCCAACGTCCTGACTTTC. Translated, it gives CAWSSGLGGANVLTF.

The J gene is TRBJ2-3, the V gene TRBV9; TRBD1 agrees at 8 bases. V trimming: 3 bases; J trimming: 4 bases; junction bases outside the gene matches: 7. The CDR3 is 15 amino acids. Looked up from germline, CDR1 is SGDLS and CDR2 is YYNGEE. Here the CDR3 reads CASSAQGASADTQYF. The CDR3, as DNA: TGTGCCAGCAGCGCTCAGGGGGCGTCGGCAGATACGCAGTATTTT.

The rearrangement uses TRBV6-6 and TRBJ2-7; 8 bases agree with TRBD1. Germline values: CDR1 MNHNY, CDR2 SVGAGI (reference sequence). CDR3 length: 14 residues. Trimming took 4 bases from V and 2 from J; bases not matched to a gene: 4. This CDR3 is CASSWTGLTYEQYF. DNA of the CDR3: TGTGCCAGCAGTTGGACAGGGTTGACCTACGAGCAGTACTTC.

The J gene is TRBJ1-1, the V gene TRBV6-6, with 7 bases matching TRBD1. Per the germline V gene, CDR1 is MNHNY and CDR2 is SVGAGI (reference sequence). Losses at the gene ends were 6 bases for V and 7 bases for J; bases not matched to a gene: 5. The CDR3 is 12 residues long. The CDR3 DNA sequence: TGTGCCAGCAGCAGGGGGGACGTTGAAGCTTTCTTT. Translated, it gives CASSRGDVEAFF.

The V gene is TRBV15, the J gene TRBJ2-3; TRBD2 is a possible D gene (6 bases). The CDR3 covers 15 residues. The V end lost 6 bases, the J end lost 6 bases, and 19 bases lay between the germline ends. Germline V gives CDR1 LNHNV, CDR2 YYDKDF (reference sequence). The CDR3 region has the DNA TGTGCCACCAGTATTCGGAACGATGGAGGGGATACGCAGTATTTT. Its protein is CATSIRNDGGDTQYF. The whole variable domain, filled in from reference TRBV15 and TRBJ2-3, reads DAMVIQNPRYQVTQFGKPVTLSCSQTLNHNVMYWYQQKSSQAPKLLFHYYDKDFNNEADTPDNFQSRRPNTSFCFLDIRSPGLGDTAMYLCATSIRNDGGDTQYFGPGTRLTVL.

The V and J genes are TRBV27 and TRBJ2-7; D may be TRBD2 (6 bases). The V end lost 5 bases, the J end lost 5 bases, and 16 bases lay between the germline ends. The V gene's germline CDR1 is MNHEY and CDR2 SMNVEV (reference sequence). CDR3 length equals 14 residues. This CDR3 reads CASSAGRGGNEQYF. DNA for the CDR3: TGTGCCAGCAGTGCGGGAAGGGGCGGTAACGAGCAGTACTTC.

The gene calls are TRBV6-6 and TRBJ2-3, with D uncertain. V was shortened by 5 bases and J by 6 bases, with 9 bases between the two germline ends. Germline CDR1 and CDR2: MNHNY and SVGAGI (reference sequence). This CDR3 comprises 12 residues. CDR3 protein: CASSTTLDTQYF. CDR3 coding DNA: TGTGCCAGCAGTACGACTCTGGATACGCAGTATTTT.

V gene TRBV5-1 combines with J gene TRBJ2-1; 7 positions agree with TRBD2. CDR1 is SGHRS, CDR2 YFSETQ, per germline. This CDR3 has 14 residues. The ends lost 3 bases at V and 4 bases at J; junction bases unmatched: 4. The CDR3 sequence is CASSSGTMYNEQFF. For the CDR3, the DNA is TGCGCCAGCAGCTCCGGGACTATGTACAATGAGCAGTTCTTC.

The V and J genes are TRBV2 and TRBJ2-3; tentatively, D is TRBD2 (6 bases). Germline-derived CDR1 and CDR2 are SNHLY and FYNNEI. This CDR3 region has 14 residues. V was cut by 6 bases and J by 6 bases, with 16 bases left in between. The CDR3 region has the DNA TGTGCCAGCAGGTTGACTAGGTTGGTGGATACGCAGTATTTT. Translation: CASRLTRLVDTQYF.

This clone has more than one count but fewer than ten. The chain couples TRBV19 to TRBJ1-5, with 7 bases identical to TRBD1. The CDR3 covers 17 residues. The V gene's germline CDR1 is LNHDA and CDR2 SQIVND (reference sequence). J gave up 0 bases and V 4 bases, and 9 bases lay outside the gene matches. The CDR3 DNA reads as TGTGCCAGTAGTACGGACAGGCTCCGAGCTAGCAATCAGCCCCAGCATTTT. It specifies CASSTDRLRASNQPQHF.

The J gene is TRBJ2-2, the V gene TRBV27; TRBD2 aligns across 9 bases. The CDR3 loop spans 16 amino acids. Losses at the gene ends were 2 bases for V and 6 bases for J; bases not matched to a gene: 7. From germline, CDR1 is MNHEY and CDR2 SMNVEV (reference sequence). The DNA of the CDR3 is TGTGCCAGCAGTTTAGCCCAGCGGGAGGCATCCGGGGAGCTGTTTTTT. Translation gives CASSLAQREASGELFF.

J is TRBJ2-5 and V is TRBV25-1; the D gene is possibly TRBD1 (6 bases). Trimming pared 5 bases from V and 5 bases from J, leaving 15 bases between. This CDR3 region has 14 residues. Germline-derived CDR1 and CDR2 are MGHDK and SYGVNS. CDR3: CASSNTGWGETQYF. DNA of the CDR3: TGTGCCAGCAGTAACACAGGGTGGGGGGAGACCCAGTACTTC.

V usage is TRBV7-3 and J usage is TRBJ2-1; 8 bases agree with TRBD2. The CDR3 is 12 amino acids. The germline V gene has CDR1 SGHTA and CDR2 FQGTGA. With V trimmed by 8 bases and J by 3 bases, 0 bases remained unmatched. The CDR3 DNA reads TGTGCCAGCGGGACTAGCTACAATGAGCAGTTCTTC. Translated, it gives CASGTSYNEQFF.

The chain employs TRBV5-1 and TRBJ2-7, with 9 bases identical to TRBD1. The CDR3 covers 16 residues. V dropped 4 bases and J dropped 2; count of bases not matched to a gene: 10. The germline CDR1 and CDR2 sequences are SGHRS and YFSETQ. This chain's CDR3 is CASSQGPGQGPYEQYF. CDR3 coding DNA: TGCGCCAGCAGCCAAGGTCCGGGACAGGGACCCTACGAGCAGTACTTC.